The 14 T cell receptor beta chains below were found in one sample sequenced in a study of cytomegalovirus exposure and HLA in healthy donors. This PCR relied on a set of 60 Vbeta primers and 13 Jbeta primers. Generated by immunoSEQ multiplex PCR, the TCRdb table keeps only in-frame clones and is missing some. Among roughly 140,000 clones, around 80% were seen once, and the ten largest hold about 2.9%. Sequenced material: PBMCs. These receptor sequences come from a female donor in good health and CMV-seronegative.

This clone was counted between two and nine times. The chain couples TRBV30 to TRBJ1-2; D is ambiguous. Trimming removed 3 bases at V and 1 base at J, with 18 bases between. CDR3 length: 16 amino acids. The germline CDR1 and CDR2 sequences are GTSNPN and SVGIG (reference sequence). The CDR3 protein is CAWSELTGNLNYGYTF. CDR3 sequence (DNA): TGTGCCTGGAGCGAGTTGACGGGGAATCTTAACTATGGCTACACCTTC.

This clone appeared a few times. V gene TRBV28 combines with J gene TRBJ2-7; D remains ambiguous. The CDR3 runs 13 residues. The germline V gene encodes CDR1 MDHEN and CDR2 SYDVKM. V was pared by 4 bases and J by 0 bases, with 7 bases between. DNA of the CDR3: TGTGCCAGCAGTTACGAGAGCTCCTACGAGCAGTACTTC. Amino acids: CASSYESSYEQYF. Variable domain in full (rest from reference TRBV28 and TRBJ2-7): DVKVTQSSRYLVKRTGEKVFLECVQDMDHENMFWYRQDPGLGLRLIYFSYDVKMKEKGDIPEGYSVSREKKERFSLILESASTNQTSMYLCASSYESSYEQYFGPGTRLTVT.

V gene TRBV5-4 combines with J gene TRBJ2-5; 7 bases are shared with TRBD2. The J call may be wrong; the DNA end is better matched by TRBJ2-7. The CDR3 has 16 amino acids. The V gene's germline CDR1 is SGHNT and CDR2 YYREEE (reference sequence). As DNA, the CDR3 is TGTGCCAGCAGCCGGCTGGGAACCGGGGGGAGGTACGAGCAGTACTTC. This translates into CASSRLGTGGRYEQYF.

The chain employs TRBV7-8 and TRBJ2-3, with D tentatively TRBD2 (5 bases). CDR1 and CDR2 from the germline V gene are SGHVS and FQNEAQ. The CDR3 runs to 15 residues. Trimming took 1 base from V and 2 from J, leaving 10 bases between them. CDR3 protein: CASSLGRGYTDTQYF. Here the CDR3 DNA reads TGTGCCAGCAGCTTAGGTCGAGGGTACACAGATACGCAGTATTTT.

The chain is built from TRBV5-4 and TRBJ2-1, with no clear D. Trimming took 4 bases from V and 6 from J, leaving 20 bases between them. CDR1 is SGHNT, CDR2 YYREEE, per germline (reference sequence). The CDR3 covers 16 residues. The CDR3 coding sequence is TGTGCCAGCAGCCCCCGTCAAGCGAGCAATTTCAATGAGCAGTTCTTC. Translating gives CASSPRQASNFNEQFF. Based on the CDR3 plus reference TRBV5-4 and TRBJ2-1, the full variable domain is ETGVTQSPTHLIKTRGQQVTLRCSSQSGHNTVSWYQQALGQGPQFIFQYYREEENGRGNFPPRFSGLQFPNYSSELNVNALELDDSALYLCASSPRQASNFNEQFFGPGTRLTVL.

This clone has a handful of counts. V usage is TRBV10-1 and J usage is TRBJ1-1; TRBD1 aligns across 7 bases. CDR1 and CDR2 from the germline V gene are WNHNN and SYGVQD (reference sequence). The CDR3 loop spans 14 amino acids. V was pared by 8 bases and J by 3 bases, with 9 bases of the junction left unmatched. The CDR3 DNA follows: TGCGCCAGCCGTCGGGGACAGAAGGACACTGAAGCTTTCTTT. Translation: CASRRGQKDTEAFF.

The chain links TRBV6-6 to TRBJ2-5; D perhaps matches TRBD1 (6 bases). Trimming left V 2 bases short and J 5 bases short, with 9 bases between. The CDR3 consists of 13 residues. CDR1 is MNHNY, CDR2 SVGAGI, per germline (reference sequence). The CDR3 loop reads CASSYGQSETQYF. The CDR3 region has the DNA TGTGCCAGCAGTTACGGACAGAGTGAGACCCAGTACTTC.

The V call is TRBV28, the J call TRBJ2-3; D might be TRBD2 (7 bases). CDR1 is MDHEN and CDR2 is SYDVKM in the germline V gene. Trimming shortened V by 6 bases and J by 3 bases, and 22 bases separated the two germline ends. The CDR3 spans 17 residues. CDR3 nucleotide sequence: TGTGCCAGCAGCACCCCTACCGCGGGGGCAGGGACAGATACGCAGTATTTT. Its translation is CASSTPTAGAGTDTQYF.

This chain links TRBV19 with TRBJ1-2; 8 bases map to TRBD1. Germline V CDR1 and CDR2: LNHDA, SQIVND (reference sequence). This CDR3 is 15 amino acids long. With 5 bases clipped from V and 0 bases from J, the junction kept 5 bases outside the gene matches. The CDR3 DNA is TGTGCCAGTAGTCGGAGGGACAGGACTAACTATGGCTACACCTTC. Its protein is CASSRRDRTNYGYTF.

V and J are TRBV5-6 and TRBJ1-2; 8 bases agree with TRBD1. CDR1 is SGHDT, CDR2 YYEEEE, per germline. With 0 bases clipped from V and 5 bases from J, the junction kept 6 bases outside the gene matches. The CDR3 totals 15 residues. The chain's CDR3 is CASSLDGTGGYGYTF. CDR3 in DNA: TGTGCCAGCAGCTTGGACGGAACAGGGGGATATGGCTACACCTTC.

The chain carries TRBV29-1 and TRBJ1-1; no clear D. With 3 bases removed from V and 0 bases from J, the gap between germline ends came to 5 bases. The CDR3 has 12 amino acids. The V gene's germline CDR1 is SQVTM and CDR2 ANQGSEA. The CDR3 DNA reads as TGCAGCGTTGACAGTGTGAACACTGAAGCTTTCTTT. Protein sequence: CSVDSVNTEAFF.

The V gene is TRBV7-9, the J gene TRBJ2-1; D is perhaps TRBD2 (5 bases). Trimming took off 0 bases at V and 0 bases at J, with 9 bases between the two ends. Germline values: CDR1 SEHNR, CDR2 FQNEAQ (reference sequence). This CDR3 contains 16 residues. The CDR3 sequence: CASSLALGSSYNEQFF. CDR3 in DNA: TGTGCCAGCAGCTTAGCTCTGGGGAGCTCCTACAATGAGCAGTTCTTC.

The V gene is TRBV30, the J gene TRBJ1-5; D is uncertain. The V end was cut by 3 bases, the J end by 3 bases, with 15 bases between. The CDR3 runs 15 residues. The germline V gene encodes CDR1 GTSNPN and CDR2 SVGIG (reference sequence). In DNA form, the CDR3 reads TGTGCCTGGAGGCCACGAGGCGCTTACAATCAGCCCCAGCATTTT. Amino acid sequence: CAWRPRGAYNQPQHF.

The genes are TRBV18 and TRBJ2-3, with 9 bases that match TRBD2. This CDR3 region has 17 residues. V was clipped by 3 bases and J by 1 base; unmatched bases: 8. CDR1 KGHSH and CDR2 LQKENI come from the germline V gene. CDR3 amino acids: CASSPGTWTSGTDTQYF. CDR3 coding DNA: TGTGCCAGCTCACCGGGGACATGGACTAGCGGCACAGATACGCAGTATTTT.